The 32 T cell receptor beta chains given below trace back to one sample, sequenced in a study of cytomegalovirus exposure and HLA in healthy donors. PCR was performed using 60 Vbeta and 13 Jbeta primers. Repertoires were generated with immunoSEQ multiplex PCR, while TCRdb's copy carries only in-frame clones and drops some. The sample gives 170,000 or so clones, around 80% of which show up once; more than 5.5% is in the top ten. Sequencing was carried out using PBMCs. The receptor set was obtained from a man between 25 and 39 years old in good health and CMV-seropositive.

The CDR3 reads CASSEYDLGSDEQFF. The CDR3 nucleotides read TGTGCCAGCAGTGAATATGACCTCGGGTCCGATGAGCAGTTCTTC. This chain links TRBV25-1 with TRBJ2-1; D call uncertain. This CDR3 comprises 15 residues. Deletions cut 0 bases from V and 8 bases from J, with 14 bases between. Germline V gene sequence: CDR1 MGHDK, CDR2 SYGVNS.

This sequence joins TRBV6-1 and TRBJ1-1; D is perhaps TRBD1 (6 bases). V dropped 4 bases and J dropped 5 bases, with 17 bases sitting between them. The length of the CDR3 is 15 residues. Germline loops: CDR1 MNHNS, CDR2 SASEGT. The CDR3 nucleotides are TGTGCCAGCAGTGGGACAGCCAAGCAGGGGACTGAAGCTTTCTTT. The encoded protein is CASSGTAKQGTEAFF.

The chain carries TRBV27 and TRBJ1-5, with D perhaps TRBD1 (6 bases). CDR1 and CDR2 (germline): MNHEY, SMNVEV (reference sequence). The CDR3 runs 14 residues. The V end lost 7 bases, the J end lost 6 bases, and 16 bases lay between the germline ends. The CDR3 DNA is TGTGCCAGCAAGGGGGGGGGAGGTAGTCAGCCCCAGCATTTT. It yields the protein CASKGGGGSQPQHF.

The rearrangement links TRBV7-8 to TRBJ1-2; D remains unclear. Per the germline V gene, CDR1 is SGHVS and CDR2 is FQNEAQ. CDR3 size: 12 residues. V dropped 5 bases and J dropped 3 bases, with 7 bases sitting between them. The CDR3 spells CASSPQDYGYTF. The DNA for the CDR3 is TGTGCCAGCAGCCCCCAGGACTATGGCTACACCTTC.

V is TRBV27 and J is TRBJ1-4; D is possibly TRBD1 (6 bases). The CDR3 extends over 16 amino acids. Germline values: CDR1 MNHEY, CDR2 SMNVEV (reference sequence). The germline V and J ends were trimmed by 8 bases and 7 bases, with 23 bases remaining between them. The CDR3 sequence: CASRRRTVGGGEKLFF. The CDR3 region has the DNA TGTGCCAGCCGAAGGAGGACAGTGGGGGGGGGTGAAAAACTGTTTTTT.

The rearrangement links TRBV7-2 to TRBJ2-5; possibly TRBD1 for D (6 bases). The CDR3 is 15 residues long. Germline V gene lookup returns CDR1 SGHTA and CDR2 FQGNSA. Trimming took off 2 bases at V and 4 bases at J, with 14 bases between the two ends. CDR3 sequence reads: CASSLLKTGRETQYF. CDR3 nucleotide sequence: TGTGCCAGCAGCTTATTGAAGACAGGTCGAGAGACCCAGTACTTC.

This clone was picked up a small number of times. V gene TRBV20-1 combines with J gene TRBJ2-1; TRBD2 might be the D (5 bases). Germline V gene sequence: CDR1 DFQATT, CDR2 SNEGSKA (reference sequence). The CDR3 spans 11 residues. The CDR3: CSRTGHNEQFF. CDR3 nucleotides: TGCAGCAGGACTGGTCACAATGAGCAGTTCTTC.

J is TRBJ2-1 and V is TRBV5-4; 9 bases fit TRBD2. The CDR3 covers 16 residues. Germline trimming cut 4 bases from V and 7 bases from J; bases unmatched to any gene: 12. Germline V gene lookup returns CDR1 SGHNT and CDR2 YYREEE (reference sequence). The CDR3 reads CASSLPIAGVRNEQFF. The CDR3 DNA reads as TGTGCCAGCAGCCTACCAATAGCGGGAGTGAGGAATGAGCAGTTCTTC. The full variable domain, with the rest looked up from reference TRBV5-4 and TRBJ2-1, is ETGVTQSPTHLIKTRGQQVTLRCSSQSGHNTVSWYQQALGQGPQFIFQYYREEENGRGNFPPRFSGLQFPNYSSELNVNALELDDSALYLCASSLPIAGVRNEQFFGPGTRLTVL.

V usage is TRBV11-2 and J usage is TRBJ2-7; 7 bases line up with TRBD2. This CDR3 is 15 amino acids long. V dropped 1 base and J dropped 0; count of bases not matched to a gene: 3. CDR1 and CDR2 (germline): SGHAT, FQNNGV. The CDR3 region has the DNA TGTGCCAGCAGCTTAGTAGCGGGCCCCTCCTACGAGCAGTACTTC. Protein product: CASSLVAGPSYEQYF.

This clone was observed a handful of times. The V call is TRBV5-4, the J call TRBJ2-7, with 12 bases identical to TRBD2. Germline V gives CDR1 SGHNT, CDR2 YYREEE (reference sequence). The CDR3 sequence is 18 residues long. With V trimmed by 4 bases and J by 7 bases, 18 bases remained unmatched. This CDR3 is CASSQTSGGFPRGGEQYF. The CDR3 DNA follows: TGTGCCAGCAGCCAAACTAGCGGGGGGTTCCCGAGGGGAGGGGAGCAGTACTTC.

This clone has only a few counts. The chain links TRBV12-2 to TRBJ1-1. TRBV12-2 is a listed pseudogene. The length of the CDR3 is 18 residues. This CDR3 reads CASRLDGRGWKGNTEAFF. The CDR3, as DNA: TGTGCAAGTCGCTTAGACGGTCGGGGGTGGAAAGGGAACACTGAAGCTTTCTTT.

V gene TRBV29-1 combines with J gene TRBJ2-3, with no clear D. Germline V CDR1 and CDR2: SQVTM, ANQGSEA. V lost 4 bases, J lost 6 bases, and 14 bases lay in between. There are 13 residues in the CDR3. CDR3 bases: TGCAGCGTTGGCCCCCCGCTGCGGGATACGCAGTATTTT. Amino acids: CSVGPPLRDTQYF.

The rearrangement links TRBV30 to TRBJ1-6; 9 nucleotides align to TRBD1. Trimming removed 3 bases from V and 8 bases from J; junction bases left unmatched: 2. The germline V gene encodes CDR1 GTSNPN and CDR2 SVGIG (reference sequence). This CDR3 spans 13 amino acids. CDR3 in amino acids: CAWRTGGDSPLHF. The CDR3 region has the DNA TGTGCCTGGAGGACAGGGGGGGATTCACCCCTCCACTTT. The full variable domain, rest sourced from reference TRBV30 and TRBJ1-6, is SQTIHQWPATLVQPVGSPLSLECTVEGTSNPNLYWYRQAAGRGLQLLFYSVGIGQISSEVPQNLSASRPQDRQFILSSKKLLLSDSGFYLCAWRTGGDSPLHFGNGTRLTVT.

Notes on this clone: This CDR3 is also generated by other DNA sequences in the sample. The chain employs TRBV9 and TRBJ1-1, with D unclear. V lost 0 bases to trimming and J lost 1 base, with 7 bases between them. CDR1 and CDR2 (germline): SGDLS, YYNGEE. The CDR3 is 14 residues long. CDR3: CASSVGSGNTEAFF. In DNA form, the CDR3 reads TGTGCCAGCAGCGTAGGGTCAGGGAACACTGAAGCTTTCTTT.

The chain uses TRBV6-5 and TRBJ2-7; 11 bases are a match to TRBD2. The J segment lost 7 bases and the V segment lost 4 bases, leaving 3 bases of the junction unmatched. The CDR3 contains 13 residues. Per the germline V gene, CDR1 is MNHEY and CDR2 is SVGAGI. DNA of the CDR3: TGTGCCAGCAGTTTGGGACTAGCGGCGGAGCAGTACTTC. Translation: CASSLGLAAEQYF.

The V and J genes are TRBV9 and TRBJ1-1; TRBD1 agrees at 8 bases. CDR3 size: 16 residues. Trimming at V came to 2 bases and at J to 0 bases, leaving 6 bases not matched to a gene. Germline V lookup: CDR1 SGDLS, CDR2 YYNGEE. CDR3 nucleotides: TGTGCCAGCAGCGTTCGGACAGGGCTACTGAACACTGAAGCTTTCTTT. Encoded protein: CASSVRTGLLNTEAFF.

The chain couples TRBV6-4 to TRBJ1-1; maybe TRBD1 (5 bases). Germline values: CDR1 MRHNA, CDR2 SNTAGT. V shed 6 bases and J shed 1 base, with 12 bases lying between them. This CDR3 is 14 amino acids long. CDR3 sequence reads: CASRPQQGNTEAFF. CDR3 sequence (DNA): TGTGCCAGCAGGCCCCAGCAGGGGAACACTGAAGCTTTCTTT.

This clone was recorded only once. The chain combines TRBV2 with TRBJ2-2, with 12 bases identical to TRBD2. Losses at the gene ends were 4 bases for V and 5 bases for J; bases not matched to a gene: 8. Germline CDR1 and CDR2: SNHLY and FYNNEI. The CDR3 covers 17 residues. DNA for the CDR3: TGTGCCAGCAGTGTGACTAGCGGGGGCCCGAGGACCGGGGAGCTGTTTTTT. This codes for CASSVTSGGPRTGELFF. Filled out from reference TRBV2 and TRBJ2-2, the complete variable domain reads EPEVTQTPSHQVTQMGQEVILRCVPISNHLYFYWYRQILGQKVEFLVSFYNNEISEKSEIFDDQFSVERPDGSNFTLKIRSTKLEDSAMYFCASSVTSGGPRTGELFFGEGSRLTVL.

This rearrangement joins TRBV10-2 to TRBJ2-3; D is unresolved. V gave up 4 bases and J gave up 6 bases, with 14 bases separating them. CDR1 WSHSY and CDR2 SAAADI come from the germline V gene. The CDR3 consists of 14 residues. CDR3: CASSGAPLLDTQYF. The CDR3 DNA follows: TGCGCCAGCAGTGGGGCACCCCTATTGGATACGCAGTATTTT.

The chain joins TRBV2 to TRBJ2-3; TRBD2 agrees at 7 bases. Germline lookup yields CDR1 SNHLY and CDR2 FYNNEI. This CDR3 region has 17 residues. The ends lost 5 bases at V and 0 bases at J; junction bases unmatched: 11. The CDR3 sequence: CASSTERERASTDTQYF. Here the CDR3 DNA reads TGTGCCAGCAGTACAGAGCGGGAAAGAGCTAGCACAGATACGCAGTATTTT.

The rearrangement uses TRBV2 and TRBJ1-5; TRBD1 matches at 8 bases. CDR3 length: 12 residues. J gave up 5 bases and V 8 bases, and 2 bases lay outside the gene matches. Germline V gene data show CDR1 as SNHLY and CDR2 as FYNNEI. The CDR3 reads CASGQGYQPQHF. CDR3 coding DNA: TGTGCCAGCGGACAGGGTTATCAGCCCCAGCATTTT. The variable domain in full, completed from reference TRBV2 and TRBJ1-5, reads EPEVTQTPSHQVTQMGQEVILRCVPISNHLYFYWYRQILGQKVEFLVSFYNNEISEKSEIFDDQFSVERPDGSNFTLKIRSTKLEDSAMYFCASGQGYQPQHFGDGTRLSIL.

The rearrangement joins TRBV6-5 to TRBJ2-3; the match to TRBD2 covers 8 bases. The CDR3 consists of 15 residues. V trimming: 7 bases; J trimming: 3 bases; junction bases outside the gene matches: 9. In germline, CDR1 is MNHEY, CDR2 SVGAGI. The CDR3 DNA reads TGTGCCAGCACCGCCCTAGCGGGTTATACAGATACGCAGTATTTT. Protein sequence: CASTALAGYTDTQYF.

The CDR3 bases are TGTGCCACGACAGGGAGCATTGAGGTTATATTGGTCAATCAGCCCCAGCATTTT. It codes for CATTGSIEVILVNQPQHF. The genes are TRBV27 and TRBJ1-5; 7 bases match TRBD1. Germline assignment: CDR1 MNHEY and CDR2 SMNVEV (reference sequence). CDR3 length equals 18 residues. V trimming: 10 bases; J trimming: 3 bases; junction bases outside the gene matches: 21.

The chain is built from TRBV30 and TRBJ2-2, with a weak D call TRBD2 (5 bases). The CDR3 sequence is 13 residues long. The V end lost 0 bases, the J end lost 5 bases, and 7 bases lay between the germline ends. Per the germline V gene, CDR1 is GTSNPN and CDR2 is SVGIG (reference sequence). The CDR3 loop is CAWSVGGTGELFF. CDR3 nucleotides: TGTGCCTGGAGTGTTGGCGGGACCGGGGAGCTGTTTTTT.

This chain links TRBV5-1 with TRBJ2-5; D ambiguous. Judging by the DNA end, TRBJ2-7 fits better; the J call may be wrong. The CDR3 runs to 12 residues. Germline CDR1 is SGHRS and CDR2 is YFSETQ. CDR3 sequence: CASSLPGYEQYF. CDR3 coding DNA: TGCGCCAGCAGCTTACCCGGGTACGAGCAGTACTTC.

The chain carries TRBV25-1 and TRBJ1-4, with TRBD1 matching over 8 bases. Per the germline V gene, CDR1 is MGHDK and CDR2 is SYGVNS. V shed 8 bases, J shed 8 bases, and the junction held 7 bases outside the gene matches. This CDR3 spans 13 amino acids. The DNA for the CDR3 is TGTGCCAGCTGGGACAGGTTAAGCGAAAAACTGTTTTTT. Translated, it gives CASWDRLSEKLFF.

This clone was seen only a few times. The chain joins TRBV29-1 to TRBJ2-2, with D unresolved. The V gene lost 5 bases and the J gene lost 0 bases, with 16 bases spanning the gap. The CDR3 is 16 residues long. CDR1 and CDR2 from the germline V gene are SQVTM and ANQGSEA. The CDR3 sequence is CSVPIDTAANTGELFF. DNA for the CDR3: TGCAGCGTTCCTATAGACACTGCCGCGAACACCGGGGAGCTGTTTTTT.

This chain links TRBV28 with TRBJ2-3, with 7 bases aligning to TRBD1. Germline loops: CDR1 MDHEN, CDR2 SYDVKM. The CDR3 runs 17 residues. The junction had 12 bases not matched to a gene; V was cut back by 5 bases and J by 1 base. CDR3 nucleotide sequence: TGTGCCAGCAGTCCACCCACAGGGGTAACACGCACAGATACGCAGTATTTT. Translation: CASSPPTGVTRTDTQYF.

The CDR3 nucleotides are TGTGCCAGCAGCCCTCTGGACAATTCCGTTCACGAGCAGTACTTC. This codes for CASSPLDNSVHEQYF. The chain links TRBV7-8 to TRBJ2-5; a possible D gene is TRBD1 (5 bases). TRBJ2-7 matches the DNA end more closely, so the J call is doubtful. CDR3 size: 15 residues. The germline gives CDR1 SGHVS, CDR2 FQNEAQ.

V and J are TRBV12-5 and TRBJ2-7, with D uncertain. The germline gives CDR1 LGHNT, CDR2 FRNRAP. Trimming stripped 2 bases from V and 6 bases from J, with 14 bases between. CDR3 length: 14 residues. CDR3 nucleotides: TGTGCTAGTGGTTTGTCCCCTCTGGCACCCGAGCAGTACTTC. Translating gives CASGLSPLAPEQYF.

The chain combines TRBV27 with TRBJ1-1, with 10 bases fitting TRBD1. Trimming took 6 bases from V and 2 from J; bases not matched to a gene: 9. Germline CDR1 MNHEY, CDR2 SMNVEV (reference sequence). The CDR3 is 16 residues long. This CDR3 reads CASRALGTGDNTEAFF. DNA for the CDR3: TGTGCCAGCAGGGCTCTTGGGACAGGGGATAACACTGAAGCTTTCTTT.

CDR3 DNA: TGTGCCAGCAGAACAGGGGGCGGCCAGCCCCAGCATTTT. It is translated as CASRTGGGQPQHF. V and J are TRBV27 and TRBJ1-5; 9 positions agree with TRBD1. This CDR3 is 13 amino acids long. V shed 6 bases and J 7 bases; nucleotides not matched to a gene: 4. CDR1 is MNHEY and CDR2 is SMNVEV in the germline V gene (reference sequence).